The sequence of this TCR beta chain was determined in a study of cytomegalovirus exposure and HLA in healthy donors (dated by TCRdb to 2015 to 2018). General notes on the study: According to a later analysis, one platform produced both the 100 to 150 validation repertoires and the roughly 650 repertoires of the first cohort. The study was designed to test whether signatures of past pathogen exposure could be identified by cataloging public T cell receptors. Besides the first cohort of more than 650 subjects, a separate validation cohort made up of 120 different subjects was used. To predict cytomegalovirus infection status, the study brought together high-throughput TCR immunosequencing, statistical association of individual TCRs with disease status, and machine learning. Here is what the overall study found, with its caveats: A total of 164 TCR beta chains were listed by the study as associated with cytomegalovirus. Most TCR sequences were seen in very few donors, while some public TCRs were found in many individuals. The classifier was reported to diagnose cytomegalovirus status with high specificity and sensitivity in both the original cohort and the validation cohort. In a later analysis, TCRs clustered in the first cohort were found to also tend to co-occur in the 110 or so validation repertoires, with 94% of cluster scores above 0. A later analysis had no HLA typing for the validation cohort, so co-occurrence there was scored across all 110 or so repertoires. In vitro tests confirmed that a few of the cytomegalovirus-associated TCR beta chains recognize cytomegalovirus antigens. The authors suggested that the approach could potentially be extended to other disease states and immunological phenotypes.

The donors belonged to the validation cohort of around 110 subjects, which was separate from the roughly 680-subject first cohort. As for this clone: Its antigen specificity is not known. Base quality data are lacking; no much larger clone is found one base away.

Library preparation was by the immunoSEQ multiplex PCR assay. In the original analysis: A statistical classification framework was developed to diagnose cytomegalovirus status using the catalog of TCR beta chain sequences. Not all clones reach the TCRdb copy of this immuneACCESS table, which keeps in-frame sequences only. Checked studies attribute under half of the gap to unresolved V genes and leave the rest unexplained. V and J calls and clone size follow that table, whereas D and trimming were derived from the DNA. Here the sample has some 150,000 clones; around 87% occur a single time. The ten largest make up roughly 1.4% of the sample. The trim is 5 bases for V and 5 bases for J, with a gap of 12 bases between the germline ends. The CDR3 covers 13 residues, taking in both the cysteine and the phenylalanine. CDR3 DNA is the only sequence kept; it has 39 bases, read in frame from the first base. Looking up the germline V gene yields CDR1 LGHNA and CDR2 YNFKEQ.

Recombination connected TRBV4-2 to TRBJ1-1; no D gene call is confident. This TCR was recovered from a woman aged 25 to 39 in good health and CMV-seronegative. Sequencing was done on a sample of PBMCs. The CDR3: CASSSPGGTEAFF. The DNA is TGTGCCAGCAGCTCCCCAGGAGGTACTGAAGCTTTCTTT.